This note documents a single T cell receptor beta chain sequence. As yet, its antigen is unknown. The data originate from a study of CD8 T cells in ankylosing spondylitis. It was by quantitative 5'-RACE with molecular barcodes that TCR beta libraries were made. From the 5' RACE reads, TCRdb called clonotypes with MiXCR, one entry per CDR3 protein. The sample includes approximately 150,000 distinct CDR3 sequences, over 15% seen only once; the top ten take roughly a third. Study results and limitations: The study identified a TCR beta motif of roughly eight highly homologous variants that appeared characteristic of ankylosing spondylitis blood. A subset of motif variants has previously been described in the synovial fluid and blood of reactive arthritis. In ankylosing spondylitis patients, matched synovial fluid reportedly showed significant enrichment of disease-linked clones. Clones linked to disease, bearing a CD8+ phenotype, were relatively rare in peripheral blood.

This clonotype was sampled from a male donor with ankylosing spondylitis. Sequenced material: blood, either unsorted or a sorted T cell fraction (not recorded which).

CDR3 nucleotide sequence: TGTGCCAGCAGTTTTAACCCGTCGCCAACAAACTCCTACGAGCAGTACTTC. Translation gives CASSFNPSPTNSYEQYF. The chain couples TRBV12-3 or TRBV12-4 to TRBJ2-7; D is unresolved. CDR3 length: 17 amino acids. The V end lost 3 bases, the J end lost 0 bases, and 18 bases lay between the germline ends.